This TCR beta chain was observed in a study of shared clonotypes between healthy human individuals. Germline V gives CDR1 LNHDA, CDR2 SQIVND (reference sequence). Trimming stripped 9 bases from V and 4 bases from J, with 17 bases between. This CDR3 has 14 amino acids. The table lists this clone with many counts. Assay: immunoSEQ multiplex PCR; the TCRdb copy retains only in-frame clones and omits some. The table lists 300,000 to 400,000 clones, 73% of them singletons, with about 9.4% in the top ten. Sequenced input: memory CD4+ T cells sorted from blood. Specified subset: CD45RA-negative fraction. This sequence was found in a man aged 30-40 years in good health. The genes are TRBV19 and TRBJ2-3, with a tentative D call TRBD1 (6 bases). The CDR3 sequence: CASRQDPRADTQYF. Written as DNA, the CDR3 is TGTGCCAGCCGACAGGACCCAAGGGCAGATACGCAGTATTTT.